This T cell receptor beta chain was captured by sequencing in a study of T cell repertoires in cytomegalovirus infection. Findings and caveats of the study: The ex vivo response showed dominance by HLA-C-restricted CMV-specific TCR beta clonotypes.

This clonotype was recorded many times. The antigen remains unidentified. MiXCR, run by TCRdb on the reads, gives a single entry per CDR3 protein. The sample lists approximately 550,000 distinct CDR3 sequences, approximately 16% occurring once. The sample consisted of CD8+ T cells from PBMCs. The receptor was derived from a human donor in good health (CMV status not recorded). Some clones in this sample may be carry-over from other donors' samples.

The CDR3 DNA reads TGTGCCAGCAGTTTAGGTTTTGGGGGAGCGGGGACTGAAGCTTTCTTT. Residues: CASSLGFGGAGTEAFF. The chain links TRBV12-3 or TRBV12-4 to TRBJ1-1, with D possibly being TRBD1 (5 bases). V was shortened by 1 base and J by 5 bases, with 17 bases between the two germline ends. CDR3 length equals 16 residues.